This T cell receptor beta chain was identified in a study of preoperative IRX-2 immunotherapy in early breast cancer. Treatment noted: preoperative locoregional IRX-2 cytokine immunotherapy. Here immunoSEQ multiplex PCR was the method, and the copy in TCRdb shows in-frame clones only, minus some. The sample consists of around 25,000 clones, roughly 80% of them appearing once. Germline CDR1 and CDR2: SGHVS and FNYEAQ. Losses at the gene ends were 6 bases for V and 7 bases for J; bases not matched to a gene: 4. The length of the CDR3 is 14 residues. The chain couples TRBV7-6 to TRBJ2-2; 11 bases fit TRBD1. The receptor was derived from a human donor with breast cancer. This sample comprised lymph node tissue, obtained after IRX-2 immunotherapy. CDR3 amino acids: CASSTGTGGGELFF. The CDR3 nucleotides are TGTGCCAGCAGTACCGGGACAGGGGGCGGGGAGCTGTTTTTT.